This TCR beta chain derives from a study of blood T cell repertoires in COVID-19. Study overall: Samples came from the United States, Italy and Spain, spanning acute and convalescent COVID-19.

This CDR3 contains 18 residues. Germline lookup yields CDR1 MGHRA and CDR2 YSYEKL. V gave up 4 bases and J gave up 1 base, with 20 bases separating them. Assignments of participants to cohorts depended upon their own reported clinical history. Among Cohort 3 donors, those recovered had two negative PCRs, clearance, or symptom resolution. Authors' analysis steps: Reference gene primer amplification gave nucleated cell count estimates. Profiled with immunoSEQ multiplex PCR; TCRdb holds only in-frame clones, not every one. V and J calls and clone size are those listed in that table; D and trimming were worked out from the DNA. The table lists roughly 170,000 clones, 82% of them singletons.

This sequence joins TRBV4-1 and TRBJ1-5; perhaps TRBD1 as D (5 bases). The sequencing input was PBMCs or T cells enriched from blood (not recorded which). The sequence was obtained from a man between 60 and 70 years old who had recovered from COVID-19. In nucleotides, the CDR3 is TGCGCCAGCAGCCCACTTTGGCAGGGAATAATCAGCAATCAGCCCCAGCATTTT. This gives the protein CASSPLWQGIISNQPQHF.